The 21 T cell receptor beta chains given below trace back to one sample, sequenced in a study of T cells after yellow fever vaccination. TCRdb independently ran MiXCR on the 5' RACE reads; one entry per CDR3 protein. The sample carries 200,000 to 300,000 distinct CDR3 sequences, about 7% recorded once. This sample comprised CD4+ T cells sorted from PBMCs, obtained 15 days after the yellow fever booster vaccination. The receptors derive from a young man who received the YFV17D yellow fever vaccine.

This CDR3 reads CASSEGISSYNEQFF. CDR3 sequence (DNA): TGTGCCAGTAGTGAGGGGATAAGCTCCTACAATGAGCAGTTCTTC. The gene calls are TRBV19 and TRBJ2-1; tentatively, D is TRBD1 or TRBD2 (5 bases each). This CDR3 contains 15 residues. Trimming stripped 5 bases from V and 0 bases from J, with 11 bases between. CDR1 and CDR2 (germline): LNHDA, SQIVND (reference sequence).

This clonotype has more than one count but fewer than ten. J is TRBJ2-7 and V is TRBV12-3 or TRBV12-4, with 12 bases lining up with TRBD2. V dropped 6 bases and J dropped 2; count of bases not matched to a gene: 5. The CDR3 loop spans 15 amino acids. CDR3 nucleotide sequence: TGTGCCAGCAGCCCTCTAGCGGGAGGGCCCTACGAGCAGTACTTC. This gives the protein CASSPLAGGPYEQYF.

The chain links TRBV2 to TRBJ2-2, with TRBD1 as a possible D gene (5 bases). This CDR3 spans 15 amino acids. The V and J ends lost 4 bases and 4 bases respectively, with 13 bases between them. Germline V gives CDR1 SNHLY, CDR2 FYNNEI. The CDR3 loop is CASSGQGLSTGELFF. The CDR3 nucleotides read TGTGCCAGCAGTGGCCAGGGTCTCAGCACCGGGGAGCTGTTTTTT.

This clonotype was picked up many times. The chain uses TRBV7-9 and TRBJ1-3; the D is unclear. V lost 5 bases and J lost 3, with 2 bases in between. The V gene's germline CDR1 is SEHNR and CDR2 FQNEAQ (reference sequence). The CDR3 runs to 11 residues. In DNA form, the CDR3 reads TGTGCCAGCAGCAGTGGAAACACCATATATTTT. Encoded protein: CASSSGNTIYF.

As to this clonotype: Germline is not matched at one junction end, which may reflect a read error. J is TRBJ2-7 and V is TRBV11-2; no definite D call. CDR3 length: 13 residues. The V gene's germline CDR1 is SGHAT and CDR2 FQNNGV. The CDR3 nucleotides read TGTGCCAGCAGCTTAAAACAGACCTACGCGCAGTACTTC. Translating it yields CASSLKQTYAQYF.

This clonotype was seen more than once but under ten times. The rearrangement joins TRBV10-2 to TRBJ2-3; D not resolved. This CDR3 spans 15 amino acids. Looked up from germline, CDR1 is WSHSY and CDR2 is SAAADI. V dropped 0 bases and J dropped 8 bases, with 15 bases sitting between them. The CDR3 loop reads CASSESRPLSGTQYF. In DNA form, the CDR3 reads TGCGCCAGCAGTGAGTCCCGACCGCTCTCCGGTACGCAGTATTTT.

In its sample, this clonotype was seen a few times. The rearrangement uses TRBV10-3 and TRBJ2-5; 13 bases map to TRBD2. Germline assignment: CDR1 ENHRY and CDR2 SYGVKD. This CDR3 contains 15 residues. CDR3 DNA sequence: TGTGCAATCGGACTAGCGGGAGTCGAACAAGAGACCCAGTACTTC. It encodes CAIGLAGVEQETQYF.

This clonotype was recorded many times. This chain links TRBV7-2 with TRBJ2-4, with 7 bases matching TRBD1. Germline CDR1 SGHTA, CDR2 FQGNSA. This CDR3 region has 14 residues. V lost 3 bases to trimming and J lost 8 bases; unmatched junction nucleotides: 7. The CDR3 DNA reads TGTGCCAGCAGCTTCTCAAGACAGGGCGACATTCAGTACTTC. This encodes CASSFSRQGDIQYF. The whole variable domain, filled in from reference TRBV7-2 and TRBJ2-4, reads GAGVSQSPSNKVTEKGKDVELRCDPISGHTALYWYRQSLGQGLEFLIYFQGNSAPDKSGLPSDRFSAERTGGSVSTLTIQRTQQEDSAVYLCASSFSRQGDIQYFGAGTRLSVL.

This clonotype was recorded a few times. This sequence joins TRBV2 and TRBJ2-1, with 7 bases that match TRBD2. V was clipped by 7 bases and J by 9 bases; unmatched bases: 9. Germline V gene sequence: CDR1 SNHLY, CDR2 FYNNEI. This CDR3 comprises 13 residues. Here the CDR3 reads CASIRAGVGEQFF. The CDR3, as DNA: TGTGCCAGCATACGGGCGGGAGTGGGTGAGCAGTTCTTC.

The chain uses TRBV7-9 and TRBJ2-1, with D perhaps assigned TRBD1 or TRBD2 (6 bases each). The CDR3 has 14 amino acids. The germline gives CDR1 SEHNR, CDR2 FQNEAQ (reference sequence). V was clipped by 7 bases and J by 7 bases, with 17 bases between them. The CDR3 sequence: CASMRGGSGNEQFF. Here the CDR3 DNA reads TGTGCCAGCATGAGAGGGGGGAGTGGAAATGAGCAGTTCTTC.

This clonotype was seen many times. The chain carries TRBV7-6 and TRBJ2-1; 8 bases map to TRBD1. The CDR3 is 17 amino acids. The ends lost 4 bases at V and 2 bases at J; junction bases unmatched: 10. Germline V CDR1 and CDR2: SGHVS, FNYEAQ. CDR3 coding DNA: TGTGCCAGCAGCTATGGGTTGGGACAGGCAACCTACAATGAGCAGTTCTTC. Residues: CASSYGLGQATYNEQFF.

The rearrangement joins TRBV7-2 to TRBJ2-3; 8 nucleotides line up with TRBD2. V lost 2 bases, J lost 5 bases, and 9 bases stayed unmatched. From germline, CDR1 is SGHTA and CDR2 FQGNSA. The CDR3 is 16 amino acids. The CDR3 nucleotides are TGTGCCAGCAGCTTATCAGCGGGGGCTTCTCAAGATACGCAGTATTTT. It codes for CASSLSAGASQDTQYF.

This clonotype was seen many times. The chain carries TRBV4-3 and TRBJ2-7; D perhaps matches TRBD1 (6 bases). The CDR3 spans 15 residues. Per germline, CDR1 LGHNA and CDR2 YSLEER. V gave up 4 bases and J gave up 2 bases, with 15 bases separating them. DNA of the CDR3: TGCGCCAGCAGCCGAGGGGGTACAGGGACCTACGAGCAGTACTTC. Translating gives CASSRGGTGTYEQYF.

This clonotype appeared many times. V is TRBV7-2 and J is TRBJ1-1; TRBD1 aligns across 8 bases. The CDR3 loop spans 13 amino acids. The junction had 11 bases not matched to a gene; V was cut back by 5 bases and J by 12 bases. The V gene's germline CDR1 is SGHTA and CDR2 FQGNSA. CDR3 nucleotide sequence: TGTGCCAGCAGCGAGGGACAGGCGAAACCCCCTTTCTTT. This encodes CASSEGQAKPPFF.

The CDR3 DNA reads TGTGCCATCAGGACTAGCGGGAGTAAAGATACGCAGTATTTT. This codes for CAIRTSGSKDTQYF. The V call is TRBV10-3, the J call TRBJ2-3; 12 bases are a match to TRBD2. The CDR3 extends over 14 amino acids. Looked up from germline, CDR1 is ENHRY and CDR2 is SYGVKD. The V gene end was trimmed by 6 bases and the J gene end by 5 bases; junction bases not matched to a gene: 3.

This clonotype was found a few times. J is TRBJ2-1 and V is TRBV5-1; no reliable D call. The germline CDR1 and CDR2 sequences are SGHRS and YFSETQ. V was clipped by 0 bases and J by 5 bases, with 9 bases between them. This CDR3 is built from 14 residues. The CDR3 DNA is TGCGCCAGCAGCTTGGTGTCAGCCGACAATGAGCAGTTCTTC. Translated, it gives CASSLVSADNEQFF. Combining the CDR3 with reference TRBV5-1 and TRBJ2-1 gives the whole variable domain KAGVTQTPRYLIKTRGQQVTLSCSPISGHRSVSWYQQTPGQGLQFLFEYFSETQRNKGNFPGRFSGRQFSNSRSEMNVSTLELGDSALYLCASSLVSADNEQFFGPGTRLTVL.

This clonotype was observed a handful of times. The rearrangement joins TRBV20-1 to TRBJ2-1; 7 bases agree with TRBD2. J was trimmed by 4 bases and V by 5 bases; bases with no gene match: 5. The CDR3 has 13 residues. CDR1 and CDR2 (germline): DFQATT, SNEGSKA (reference sequence). The CDR3 loop is CSAGGSGYNEQFF. The DNA for the CDR3 is TGCAGTGCTGGCGGGAGTGGGTACAATGAGCAGTTCTTC.

This clonotype was detected only a few times. The chain has TRBV12-5 and TRBJ1-5; TRBD1 matches at 7 bases. Germline CDR1 is LGHNT and CDR2 is FRNRAP. The V segment lost 6 bases and the J segment 10 bases; nucleotides outside the gene matches: 15. The CDR3 is made up of 15 amino acids. The CDR3 DNA reads as TGTGCTAGTGGCACGACCGGGACAGACACAGTACCCCAGCATTTT. Residues: CASGTTGTDTVPQHF.

The V call is TRBV7-9, the J call TRBJ2-7; 9 nucleotides agree with TRBD2. J gave up 9 bases and V 0 bases, and 6 bases lay outside the gene matches. The CDR3 runs to 14 residues. Germline assignment: CDR1 SEHNR and CDR2 FQNEAQ (reference sequence). The CDR3: CASSLAGSGSVQYF. The CDR3, as DNA: TGTGCCAGCAGCTTAGCGGGTAGCGGGAGTGTGCAGTACTTC.

The chain joins TRBV24-1 to TRBJ2-3; TRBD1 matches 7 bases. CDR1 is KGHDR and CDR2 is SFDVKD in the germline V gene. Trimming removed 5 bases from V and 6 bases from J; junction bases left unmatched: 13. The CDR3 sequence is 16 residues long. CDR3 coding DNA: TGTGCCACCAGTGTCACAGGGGCGAGCGGTAGTGATACGCAGTATTTT. Translated, it gives CATSVTGASGSDTQYF.

This clonotype has just a few counts. The V and J genes are TRBV7-2 and TRBJ2-7; tentative D call: TRBD2 (6 bases). V lost 5 bases to trimming and J lost 5 bases, with 13 bases between them. The CDR3 has 13 residues. Germline lookup yields CDR1 SGHTA and CDR2 FQGNSA. The CDR3 DNA sequence: TGTGCCAGCAGCCCCTCGAGACTAGACGAGCAGTACTTC. This gives the protein CASSPSRLDEQYF.